The rows below give T cell receptor beta chains drawn from one sample of a study of cytotoxic CD8 clonotypes in ibrutinib-treated CLL. Sequenced by immunoSEQ multiplex PCR; TCRdb stores in-frame clones only, minus some. The sample contains about 14,000 clones, around 67% of which appear only once. The specimen was PBMCs, collected before ibrutinib treatment. The source is a human donor with chronic lymphocytic leukemia. Both conserved end residues are part of each CDR3. A D gene is named only where the DNA matches it firmly. The size entry is marked missing in some rows and otherwise reads once, few, many or a size class.

v_gene	d_gene	j_gene	abundance	CDR3aa	CDR3nt
TRBV7-6	NA	TRBJ2-3	NA	CASSLAGGPGRDTQYF	TGTGCCAGCAGCTTAGCGGGCGGGCCCGGTAGAGATACGCAGTATTTT
TRBV6-5	NA	TRBJ2-7	NA	CASSYSMGASYEQYF	TGTGCCAGCAGTTACTCGATGGGGGCCTCCTACGAGCAGTACTTC
TRBV18	TRBD2	TRBJ2-1	NA	CASSPWGGSSYNEQFF	TGTGCCAGCTCACCATGGGGGGGAAGCTCCTACAATGAGCAGTTCTTC
TRBV10-3	NA	TRBJ2-7	few	CASRQSLGYEQYF	TGTGCCAGTAGACAGTCCCTGGGTTACGAGCAGTACTTC
TRBV7-2	NA	TRBJ2-1	NA	CASSPEGEDNEQFF	TGTGCCAGCAGCCCGGAGGGGGAGGACAATGAGCAGTTCTTC
TRBV6-5	NA	TRBJ1-2	NA	CASSPRDCYGYTF	TGTGCCAGCAGCCCCCGGGACTGCTATGGCTACACCTTC
TRBV5-4	NA	TRBJ2-7	NA	CASSYGRSSSYEQYF	TGTGCCAGCAGCTACGGACGGTCGAGCTCCTACGAGCAGTACTTC
TRBV5-4	NA	TRBJ2-7	NA	CASSLGGGGGVEQYF	TGTGCCAGCAGCTTGGGTGGAGGGGGAGGGGTCGAGCAGTACTTC
TRBV6-5	NA	TRBJ1-3	NA	CASSYSTGSGNTIYF	TGTGCCAGCAGTTACTCGACGGGATCTGGAAACACCATATATTTT
TRBV9	NA	TRBJ2-3	NA	CASSTEGSADTQYF	TGTGCCAGCAGCACCGAGGGGAGCGCAGATACGCAGTATTTT
TRBV7-3	NA	TRBJ2-1	NA	CASSPTGGARGEQFF	TGTGCCAGCAGCCCCACGGGCGGGGCCCGGGGTGAGCAGTTCTTC
TRBV7-2	TRBD2	TRBJ2-5	NA	CASSSRGAGEETQYF	TGTGCCAGCAGCTCCCGGGGCGCGGGGGAAGAGACCCAGTACTTC
TRBV18	TRBD2	TRBJ2-7	NA	CASSPGGYEQYF	TGTGCCAGCTCACCGGGGGGGTACGAGCAGTACTTC
TRBV10-3	TRBD2	TRBJ2-1	NA	CAIRGLAGPYNEQFF	TGTGCCATCAGGGGACTAGCGGGGCCCTACAATGAGCAGTTCTTC
TRBV28	NA	TRBJ1-6	few	CASSLPPGGTSPLHF	TGTGCCAGCAGTTTACCGCCCGGGGGCACTTCACCCCTCCACTTT
TRBV13	NA	TRBJ2-5	once	CASSRLPETQYF	TGTGCCAGCTCGCGACTTCCGGAGACCCAGTACTTC
TRBV5-1	NA	TRBJ2-1	NA	CASSWGWGNEQFF	TGCGCCAGCAGCTGGGGGTGGGGCAATGAGCAGTTCTTC
TRBV15	NA	TRBJ2-3	NA	CATSRDQTTQYF	TGTGCCACCAGCAGAGATCAGACAACGCAGTATTTT